This is a list of T cell receptor beta chains from one sample in a study of blood T cell repertoires in COVID-19. The repertoire was sequenced with immunoSEQ multiplex PCR; TCRdb's copy has only in-frame clones and lacks some. The sample yields just over 200,000 clones, 85% to 90% seen once. The specimen was peripheral blood. The receptors were sampled from an elderly man with acute or convalescent COVID-19. Both conserved end residues are part of each CDR3.

v_call	j_call	cdr3_aa
TRBV9	TRBJ2-2	CASSRSPSGNTGELFF
TRBV5-1	TRBJ1-1	CASSLMDRGSTEAFF
TRBV30	TRBJ2-1	CAWSGPTGVHNEQFF
TRBV2	TRBJ1-2	CASTWDRANYGYTF
TRBV19	TRBJ1-5	CASSKQNSNQPQHF
TRBV7-3	TRBJ2-1	CASSVAGNNEQFF
TRBV11-3	TRBJ2-1	CASSLNPQNNEQFF
TRBV9	TRBJ1-1	CASSVAMNTEAFF
TRBV30	TRBJ1-2	CAWSEGAIVGYTF
TRBV30	TRBJ1-1	CAWSFYRGNTEAFF
TRBV21-1	TRBJ2-5	CASSKGSSAKETQYF
TRBV27	TRBJ2-5	CASSSSGTGDRETQYF
TRBV7-3	TRBJ2-7	CASSLGLAGNSSYEQYF
TRBV7-2	TRBJ1-1	CASSSFNRGYTEAFF
TRBV5-1	TRBJ2-7	CASSIWSSSGTIYEQYF
TRBV24-1	TRBJ1-2	CATSDYPYLGYTF
TRBV7-6	TRBJ1-3	CASSPGRGGYGNTIYF
TRBV7-8	TRBJ2-5	CASSLKPRTGSRETQYF
TRBV24-1	TRBJ2-3	CATSGANTDTQYF
TRBV19	TRBJ1-5	CASSEGAGQPQHF
TRBV28	TRBJ2-1	CASSLQFEQFF
TRBV10-3	TRBJ1-6	CAISLDRENNSPLHF
TRBV28	TRBJ2-7	CASRRNYRGAYEQYF
TRBV5-1	TRBJ2-2	CASSLVLTDTGELFF
TRBV3-1/TRBV3-2	TRBJ2-2	CASSQALGQGPEGTGELFF
TRBV11-2	TRBJ1-6	CASSLVRGNNSPLHF
TRBV19	TRBJ2-2	CASSNSGRRVGELFF
TRBV27	TRBJ1-6	CASRPTGTQGVNSPLHF
TRBV14	TRBJ2-4	CASSATQTSGRYF
TRBV15	TRBJ2-1	CATSVKRFNEQFF
TRBV3-1/TRBV3-2	TRBJ2-3	CASSQVYTDTQYF
TRBV7-2	TRBJ1-2	CASSLENSNYGYTF
TRBV27	TRBJ1-2	CASSPAQGNYGYTF
TRBV6-5	TRBJ2-1	CASNEGGSGYNEQFF
TRBV14	TRBJ2-6	CASSHQPRTGSGANVLTF
TRBV6-5	TRBJ1-4	CASRPTGTGNEKLFF
TRBV11-3	TRBJ2-2	CASSLGDFNTGELFF
TRBV5-6	TRBJ1-1	CASSLVWANTEAFF
TRBV14	TRBJ2-2	CASSQIRVADDTGELFF
TRBV3-1/TRBV3-2	TRBJ2-7	CASSPGLYEQYF
TRBV6-5	TRBJ1-2	CASRPNRARDGYTF
TRBV5-1	TRBJ2-5	CASSTGLAGGAQYF
TRBV11-2	TRBJ2-7	CASSGLWTGNYEQYF
TRBV7-3	TRBJ2-1	CASTDRPNEQFF
TRBV21-1	TRBJ2-3	CASSTRQGWDTQYF